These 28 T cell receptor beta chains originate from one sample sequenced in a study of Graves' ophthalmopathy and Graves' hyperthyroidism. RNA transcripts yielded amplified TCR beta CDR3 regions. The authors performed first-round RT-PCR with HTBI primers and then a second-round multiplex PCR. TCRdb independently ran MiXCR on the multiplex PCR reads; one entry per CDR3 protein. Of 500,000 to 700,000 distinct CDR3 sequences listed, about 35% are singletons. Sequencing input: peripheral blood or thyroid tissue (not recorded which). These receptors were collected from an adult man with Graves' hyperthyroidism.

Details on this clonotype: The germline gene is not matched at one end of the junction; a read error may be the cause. The CDR3 protein is CASSLGSGTGHSPFHF. CDR3 coding DNA: TGTGCCAGCAGTTTAGGTTCCGGGACAGGGCATTCACCCTTCCACTTT. The V and J genes are TRBV12-3 or TRBV12-4 and TRBJ1-6; 9 nucleotides line up with TRBD1. This CDR3 region has 16 residues.

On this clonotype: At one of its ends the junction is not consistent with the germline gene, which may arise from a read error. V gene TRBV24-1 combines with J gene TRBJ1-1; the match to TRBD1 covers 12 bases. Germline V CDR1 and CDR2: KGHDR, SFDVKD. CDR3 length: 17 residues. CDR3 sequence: CAPSDAPGQGAIAEAFF. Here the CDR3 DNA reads TGTGCCCCCAGTGATGCTCCGGGACAGGGGGCGATCGCCGAAGCTTTCTTT.

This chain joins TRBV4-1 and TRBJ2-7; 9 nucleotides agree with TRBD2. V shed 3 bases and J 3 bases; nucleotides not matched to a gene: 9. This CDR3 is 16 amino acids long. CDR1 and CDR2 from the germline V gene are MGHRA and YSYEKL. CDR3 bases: TGCGCCAGCAGCCAGGGAGCTAGCGGGACGGTCTACGAGCAGTACTTC. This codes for CASSQGASGTVYEQYF.

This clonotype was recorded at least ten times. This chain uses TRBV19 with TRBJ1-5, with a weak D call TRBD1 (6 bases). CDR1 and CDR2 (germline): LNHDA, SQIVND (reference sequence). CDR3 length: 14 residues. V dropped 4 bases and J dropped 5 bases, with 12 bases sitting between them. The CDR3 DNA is TGTGCCAGTAGTACGGGGGGCGTCGATCAGCCCCAGCATTTT. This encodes CASSTGGVDQPQHF.

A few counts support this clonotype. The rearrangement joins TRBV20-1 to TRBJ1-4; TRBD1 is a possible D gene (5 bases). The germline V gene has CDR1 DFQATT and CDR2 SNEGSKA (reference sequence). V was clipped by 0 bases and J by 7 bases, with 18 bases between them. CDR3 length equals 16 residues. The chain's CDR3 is CSARDGQRDLGEKLFF. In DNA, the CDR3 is TGCAGTGCTAGAGACGGGCAGCGGGACCTAGGTGAAAAACTGTTTTTT.

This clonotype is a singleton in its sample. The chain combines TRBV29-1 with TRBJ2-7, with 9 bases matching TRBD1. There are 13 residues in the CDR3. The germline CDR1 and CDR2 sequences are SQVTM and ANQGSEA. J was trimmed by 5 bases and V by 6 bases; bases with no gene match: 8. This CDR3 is CSVGPGQGNEQYF. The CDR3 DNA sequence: TGCAGCGTAGGACCGGGACAGGGTAACGAGCAGTACTTC.

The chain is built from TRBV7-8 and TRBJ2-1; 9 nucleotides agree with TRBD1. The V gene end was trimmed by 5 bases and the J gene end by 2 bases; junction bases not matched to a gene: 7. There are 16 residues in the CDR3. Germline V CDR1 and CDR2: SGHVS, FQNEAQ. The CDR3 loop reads CASSVGTGPTYNEQFF. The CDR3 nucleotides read TGTGCCAGCAGCGTCGGGACAGGGCCAACCTACAATGAGCAGTTCTTC.

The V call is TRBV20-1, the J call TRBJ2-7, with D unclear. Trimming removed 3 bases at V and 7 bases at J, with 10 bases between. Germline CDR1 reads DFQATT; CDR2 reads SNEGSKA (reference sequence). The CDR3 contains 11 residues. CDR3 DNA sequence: TGCAGTGCTAGGGTAGCAGATGAGCAGTACTTC. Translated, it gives CSARVADEQYF.

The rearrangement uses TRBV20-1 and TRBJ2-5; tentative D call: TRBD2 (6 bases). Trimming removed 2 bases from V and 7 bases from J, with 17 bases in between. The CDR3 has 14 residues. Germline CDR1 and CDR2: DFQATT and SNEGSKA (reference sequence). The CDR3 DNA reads TGCAGTGCTAGACCGACCCGCGGGGTGGGGACCCAGTACTTC. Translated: CSARPTRGVGTQYF.

This CDR3 is CASSSLTGYEQFF. The DNA for the CDR3 is TGTGCCAGCAGCTCCCTAACTGGGTATGAGCAGTTCTTC. This rearrangement joins TRBV7-2 to TRBJ2-7; D remains ambiguous. The J call could be wrong; TRBJ2-1 is a better fit for the DNA end. Germline V gene sequence: CDR1 SGHTA, CDR2 FQGNSA. There are 13 residues in the CDR3.

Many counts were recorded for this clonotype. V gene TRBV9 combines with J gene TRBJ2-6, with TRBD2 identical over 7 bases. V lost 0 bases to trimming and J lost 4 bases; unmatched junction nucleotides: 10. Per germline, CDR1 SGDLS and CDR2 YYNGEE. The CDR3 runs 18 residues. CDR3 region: CASSVALAAGPGANVLTF. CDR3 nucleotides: TGTGCCAGCAGCGTAGCTCTAGCGGCGGGCCCCGGGGCCAACGTCCTGACTTTC. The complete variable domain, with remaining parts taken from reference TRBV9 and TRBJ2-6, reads DSGVTQTPKHLITATGQRVTLRCSPRSGDLSVYWYQQSLDQGLQFLIQYYNGEERAKGNILERFSAQQFPDLHSELNLSSLELGDSALYFCASSVALAAGPGANVLTFGAGSRLTVL.

CDR3 sequence (DNA): TGTGCCAGCACCGGGACAGGGGTCTATGGCTACACCTTC. It yields the protein CASTGTGVYGYTF. The rearrangement links TRBV2 to TRBJ1-2, with 10 bases matching TRBD1. The V gene's germline CDR1 is SNHLY and CDR2 FYNNEI. The CDR3 loop spans 13 amino acids. Germline trimming cut 7 bases from V and 4 bases from J; bases unmatched to any gene: 3.

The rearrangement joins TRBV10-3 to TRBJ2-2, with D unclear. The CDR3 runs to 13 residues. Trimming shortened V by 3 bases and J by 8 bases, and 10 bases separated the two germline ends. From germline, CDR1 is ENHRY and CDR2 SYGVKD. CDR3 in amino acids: CAISEHLEGELFF. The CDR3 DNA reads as TGTGCCATCAGTGAACATTTAGAGGGGGAGCTGTTTTTT.

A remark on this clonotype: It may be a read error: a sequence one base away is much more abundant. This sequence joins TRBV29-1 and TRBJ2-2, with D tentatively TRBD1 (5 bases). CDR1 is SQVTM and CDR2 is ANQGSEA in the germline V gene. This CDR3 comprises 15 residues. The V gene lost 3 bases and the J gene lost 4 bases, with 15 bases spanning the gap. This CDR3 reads CSVEFQGTSTGELFF. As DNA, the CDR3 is TGCAGCGTTGAGTTTCAGGGAACGAGCACCGGGGAGCTGTTTTTT.

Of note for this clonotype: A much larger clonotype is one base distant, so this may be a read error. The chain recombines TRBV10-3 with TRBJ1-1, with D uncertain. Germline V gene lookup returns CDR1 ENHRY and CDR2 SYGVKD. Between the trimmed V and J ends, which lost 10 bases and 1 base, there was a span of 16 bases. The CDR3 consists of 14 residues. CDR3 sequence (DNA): TGTGCCAGCAACCTTACTCGTGGGAACACTGAAGCTTTCTTT. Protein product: CASNLTRGNTEAFF.

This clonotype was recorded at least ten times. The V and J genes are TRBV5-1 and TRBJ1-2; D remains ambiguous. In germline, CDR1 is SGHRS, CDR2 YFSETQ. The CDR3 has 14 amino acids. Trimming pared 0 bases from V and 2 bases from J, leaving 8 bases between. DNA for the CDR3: TGCGCCAGCAGCTTGGTCCGGAGGAACTATGGCTACACCTTC. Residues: CASSLVRRNYGYTF.

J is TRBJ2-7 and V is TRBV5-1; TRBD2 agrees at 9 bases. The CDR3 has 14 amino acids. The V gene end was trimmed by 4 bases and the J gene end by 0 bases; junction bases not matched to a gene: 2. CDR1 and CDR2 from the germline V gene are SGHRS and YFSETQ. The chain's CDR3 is CASSTSGLSYEQYF. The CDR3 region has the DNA TGCGCCAGCAGCACTAGCGGGCTCTCCTACGAGCAGTACTTC.

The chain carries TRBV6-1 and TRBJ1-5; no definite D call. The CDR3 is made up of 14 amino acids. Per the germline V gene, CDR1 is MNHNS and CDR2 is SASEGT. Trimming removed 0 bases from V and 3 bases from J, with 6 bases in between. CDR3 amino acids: CASSEAVYNQPQHF. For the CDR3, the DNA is TGTGCCAGCAGTGAAGCGGTCTACAATCAGCCCCAGCATTTT.

This CDR3 reads CASSLVAASGRNEQYF. The CDR3 region has the DNA TGTGCCAGCAGCTTAGTTGCGGCTAGCGGGAGGAATGAGCAGTACTTC. The chain carries TRBV7-9 and TRBJ2-7; 11 nucleotides line up with TRBD2. The germline V gene encodes CDR1 SEHNR and CDR2 FQNEAQ (reference sequence). The junction had 9 bases not matched to a gene; V was cut back by 1 base and J by 7 bases. The CDR3 consists of 16 residues. Full variable domain (missing parts from reference TRBV7-9 and TRBJ2-7): DTGVSQNPRHKITKRGQNVTFRCDPISEHNRLYWYRQTLGQGPEFLTYFQNEAQLEKSRLLSDRFSAERPKGSFSTLEIQRTEQGDSAMYLCASSLVAASGRNEQYFGPGTRLTVT.

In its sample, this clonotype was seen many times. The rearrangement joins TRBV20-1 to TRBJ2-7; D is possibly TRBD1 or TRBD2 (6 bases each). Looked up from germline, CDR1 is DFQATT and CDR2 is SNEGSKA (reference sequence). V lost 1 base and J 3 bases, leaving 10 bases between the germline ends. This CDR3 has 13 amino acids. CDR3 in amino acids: CSARVRGLYEQYF. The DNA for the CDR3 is TGCAGTGCTAGAGTCCGGGGGCTCTACGAGCAGTACTTC.

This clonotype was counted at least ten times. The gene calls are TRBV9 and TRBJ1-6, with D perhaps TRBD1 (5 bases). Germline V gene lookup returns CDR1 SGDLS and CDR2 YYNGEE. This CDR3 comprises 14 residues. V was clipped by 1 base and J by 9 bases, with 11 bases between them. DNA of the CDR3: TGTGCCAGCAGCGTAAAAGGGCAGGGTTCACCCCTCCACTTT. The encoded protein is CASSVKGQGSPLHF.

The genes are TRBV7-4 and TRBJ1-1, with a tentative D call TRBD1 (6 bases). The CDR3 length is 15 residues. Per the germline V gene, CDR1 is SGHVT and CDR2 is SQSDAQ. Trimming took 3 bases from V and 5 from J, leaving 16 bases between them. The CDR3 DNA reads TGTGCCAGCAGCTTTGGGGGGGCGCCGGGGACTGAAGCTTTCTTT. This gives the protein CASSFGGAPGTEAFF.

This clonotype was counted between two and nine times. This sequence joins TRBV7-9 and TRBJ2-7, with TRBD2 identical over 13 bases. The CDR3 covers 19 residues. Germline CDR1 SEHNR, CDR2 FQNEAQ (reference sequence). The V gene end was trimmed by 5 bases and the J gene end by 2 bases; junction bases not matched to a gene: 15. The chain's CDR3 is CASSRRFGLAGVNTYEQYF. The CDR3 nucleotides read TGTGCCAGCAGCCGGAGGTTCGGACTAGCGGGAGTGAATACCTACGAGCAGTACTTC.

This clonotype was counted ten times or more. The CDR3 region is CASSMRGSGNTIYF. The CDR3, as DNA: TGTGCCAGTAGTATGCGGGGCTCTGGAAACACCATATATTTT. The rearrangement joins TRBV19 to TRBJ1-3; the D is unclear. CDR3 length: 14 amino acids. The ends were cut back, 3 bases at V and 0 bases at J, with 6 bases in the middle. Germline-derived CDR1 and CDR2 are LNHDA and SQIVND (reference sequence).

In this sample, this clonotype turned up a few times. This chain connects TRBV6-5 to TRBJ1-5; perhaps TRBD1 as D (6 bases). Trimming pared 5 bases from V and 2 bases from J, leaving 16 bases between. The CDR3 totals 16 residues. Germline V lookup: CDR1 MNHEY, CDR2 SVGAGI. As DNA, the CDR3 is TGTGCCAGCAGTCGTCAGGGGATCGGACGCAATCAGCCCCAGCATTTT. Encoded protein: CASSRQGIGRNQPQHF.

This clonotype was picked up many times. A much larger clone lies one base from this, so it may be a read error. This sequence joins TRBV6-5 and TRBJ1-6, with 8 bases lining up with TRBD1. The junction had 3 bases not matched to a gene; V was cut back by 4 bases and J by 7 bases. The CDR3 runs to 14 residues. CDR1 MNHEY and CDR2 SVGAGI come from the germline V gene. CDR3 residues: CASSLQGVNSPLHF. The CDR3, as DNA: TGTGCCAGCAGTTTACAGGGGGTAAATTCACCCCTCCACTTT.

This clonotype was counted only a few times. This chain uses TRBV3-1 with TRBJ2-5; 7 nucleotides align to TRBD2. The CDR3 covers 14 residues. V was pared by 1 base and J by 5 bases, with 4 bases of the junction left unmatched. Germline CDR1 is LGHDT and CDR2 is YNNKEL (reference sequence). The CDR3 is CASSQAGLEETQYF. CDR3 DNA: TGTGCCAGCAGCCAAGCCGGACTAGAGGAGACCCAGTACTTC.

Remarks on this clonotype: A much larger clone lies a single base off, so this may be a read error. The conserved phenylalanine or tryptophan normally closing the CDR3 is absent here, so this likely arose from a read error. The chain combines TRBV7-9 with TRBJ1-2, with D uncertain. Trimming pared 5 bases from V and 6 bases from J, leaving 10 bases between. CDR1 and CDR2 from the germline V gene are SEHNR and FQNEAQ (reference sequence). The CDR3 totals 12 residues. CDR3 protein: CASSLAKDGYTL. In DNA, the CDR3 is TGTGCCAGCAGCCTCGCTAAGGATGGCTACACCTTA.